This T cell receptor (beta chain) was profiled in a study of cytomegalovirus exposure and HLA in healthy donors. Study results and caveats: The study had only CMV serostatus as immune exposure information.

After removal of 4 bases from V and 1 base from J, the junction contained 5 bases not matched to a gene. Germline V CDR1 and CDR2: MNHEY, SVGAGI. The CDR3 spans 15 residues. Details on this clone: Its antigen is not known.

The PCR used 60 Vbeta and 13 Jbeta primers. TCRdb keeps only in-frame clones here, not all; method: immunoSEQ multiplex PCR. This sample has around 130,000 clones, with approximately 72% found just once. Sequencing was carried out using PBMCs. The V gene is TRBV6-5, the J gene TRBJ1-1; TRBD1 agrees at 8 bases. This receptor was taken from a woman aged 60-70 years in good health and CMV-seronegative. Written as DNA, the CDR3 is TGTGCCAGCAGTTGGGCAGGGGGCCCGAACACTGAAGCTTTCTTT. Encoded protein: CASSWAGGPNTEAFF.